The clone carrying this T cell receptor (beta chain) appeared a single time. The data originate from a study of blood T cell repertoires in COVID-19. Study-wide background: The United States, Italy and Spain supplied acute and convalescent COVID-19 samples. T cells, B-cell-depleted T cells, or PBMCs supplied cDNA or gDNA.

The authors' processing: Reference gene primers were amplified, and this amplification served to estimate nucleated cell counts. Sequencing used immunoSEQ multiplex PCR; TCRdb keeps in-frame clones, though not all of them. V, J and clone size were drawn from that table, and D and trimming were deduced from the DNA. This sample yields around 200,000 clones, of which roughly 83% are seen a single time; under 7% belongs to the top ten. Germline assignment: CDR1 SGHNT and CDR2 YYREEE (reference sequence). The CDR3 is 19 residues long. The V gene lost 0 bases and the J gene lost 1 base, with 20 bases spanning the gap. Seattle participants joined during active infection and were tracked over time.

Specimen: peripheral blood. The TCR comes from a woman aged 40-49 years with COVID-19, enrolled during active disease. The V and J genes are TRBV5-4 and TRBJ1-3; the D gene is possibly TRBD1 (6 bases). The CDR3 sequence: CASSLGLHGQGRSGNTIYF. CDR3 sequence (DNA): TGTGCCAGCAGCTTGGGACTCCACGGGCAGGGGAGATCTGGAAACACCATATATTTT.